This T cell receptor (beta chain) was retrieved from a study of T-cell memory formation after mild COVID-19. As for the study in general: Clusters of TCRs were largely donor specific. Broader study findings: CD4/CD8 balance characterized clones contracting day 15 to 85, and CD4+ skew characterized later expanders. Prior to infection, memory already included some responding clones, suggesting cross-reactive memory joined.

From germline, CDR1 is SNHLY and CDR2 FYNNEI. V gave up 5 bases and J gave up 8 bases; unmatched junction bases: 10. CDR3 length: 15 residues. Researchers used 5'RACE with constant-segment primers to make TCR alpha and TCR beta cDNA libraries that carry sample barcodes and UMIs. TCRdb reprocessed the 5' RACE reads via MiXCR and lists one record per CDR3 protein. This sample yields just over 300,000 distinct CDR3 sequences, of which approximately 19% are seen a single time; 20% to 25% belongs to the top ten. With regard to this clonotype: Its specificity is unknown.

What was sequenced was PBMCs or a T cell subset sorted from them (not recorded which). This sequence originates from a man between 18 and 29 years old who had mild COVID-19 (a few samples of this study predate the infection). Cell type and time point are not known. The J gene is TRBJ2-1, the V gene TRBV2, with 9 bases fitting TRBD1. The CDR3 loop is CASSFPGQGIYEQFF. The CDR3 bases are TGTGCCAGCAGTTTCCCGGGACAGGGTATCTATGAGCAGTTCTTC.